The clone carrying this T cell receptor beta chain appeared many times. Time point specified: newly diagnosed GD, antithyroid drugs for less than 3 months. From PBMCs, RNA was extracted and then used to make the TCR library. Germline lookup yields CDR1 MNHNS and CDR2 SASEGT. This CDR3 has 16 residues. The V segment lost 7 bases and the J segment 1 base; nucleotides outside the gene matches: 12. These data are taken from a study of regulatory T cells in long-lasting Graves disease. Building the TCR beta libraries relied on iRepertoire HTBI primers, and CDR3 regions underwent Arm-PCR. TCRdb analysed the multiplex PCR reads with MiXCR anew, one entry per CDR3 protein. The table has 250,000 to 300,000 distinct CDR3 sequences, around 18% seen once. In addition, the sample was reused for a study of T cells in Graves' hyperthyroidism and ophthalmopathy.

J is TRBJ1-1 and V is TRBV6-1, with 7 bases fitting TRBD1. This TCR came from a woman in her 30s with Graves disease. Sequenced material: peripheral blood mononuclear cells (PBMCs), taken at new diagnosis, from a patient treated with antithyroid drugs. The CDR3 bases are TGTGCCAGCACCCCCAGGGGGGGAATGGCGAACACTGAAGCTTTCTTT. Translating gives CASTPRGGMANTEAFF.